Shown below are 5 T cell receptor beta chains from a single sample sequenced in a study of T cell changes during pregnancy in multiple sclerosis. Sequencing was performed with immunoSEQ multiplex PCR; in TCRdb, only in-frame clones are kept and a portion is missing. The sample lists fewer than 40,000 clones, roughly nine tenths occurring once. Source: CD8+ T cells from peripheral blood mononuclear cells, taken in the first trimester of pregnancy. The receptors come from a female donor with multiple sclerosis, enrolled in a pregnancy study.

V is TRBV6-1 and J is TRBJ2-7; 8 positions agree with TRBD1. J was trimmed by 0 bases and V by 4 bases; bases with no gene match: 8. The CDR3 has 16 amino acids. Germline CDR1 reads MNHNS; CDR2 reads SASEGT. The CDR3 reads CASSGTGLFNSYEQYF. The CDR3 bases are TGTGCCAGCAGTGGGACAGGGCTCTTCAACTCCTACGAGCAGTACTTC.

V and J are TRBV27 and TRBJ2-7; possible D gene TRBD1, 5 bases. With 6 bases removed from V and 5 bases from J, the gap between germline ends came to 17 bases. The CDR3 extends over 14 amino acids. Germline V gene data show CDR1 as MNHEY and CDR2 as SMNVEV (reference sequence). The CDR3 sequence is CASSQQVLLDEQYF. The CDR3 nucleotides read TGTGCCAGCAGCCAACAGGTACTCCTGGACGAGCAGTACTTC.

The V and J genes are TRBV30 and TRBJ2-1, with D tentatively TRBD1 (5 bases). The V gene's germline CDR1 is GTSNPN and CDR2 SVGIG (reference sequence). This CDR3 has 12 residues. V was shortened by 4 bases and J by 9 bases, with 13 bases between the two germline ends. This CDR3 reads CAWTPIGAEQFF. The CDR3 DNA is TGTGCCTGGACCCCTATAGGGGCTGAGCAGTTCTTC.

The V gene is TRBV25-1, the J gene TRBJ2-3; 10 bases map to TRBD2. CDR1 is MGHDK and CDR2 is SYGVNS in the germline V gene. Trimming at V came to 3 bases and at J to 1 base, leaving 10 bases not matched to a gene. This CDR3 spans 18 amino acids. The CDR3 nucleotides are TGTGCCAGCAGTGATGCTAGCGGGAGTTCGCCCCGCACAGATACGCAGTATTTT. It encodes CASSDASGSSPRTDTQYF.

The chain is built from TRBV27 and TRBJ2-5; 9 nucleotides match TRBD2. Unmatched junction bases numbered 11, after V lost 8 bases and J lost 1 base. Germline loops: CDR1 MNHEY, CDR2 SMNVEV (reference sequence). The CDR3 has 16 amino acids. The CDR3 DNA follows: TGTGCCAGCGGACCACTCCCGACTAGCGGCCAAGAGACCCAGTACTTC. This translates into CASGPLPTSGQETQYF.